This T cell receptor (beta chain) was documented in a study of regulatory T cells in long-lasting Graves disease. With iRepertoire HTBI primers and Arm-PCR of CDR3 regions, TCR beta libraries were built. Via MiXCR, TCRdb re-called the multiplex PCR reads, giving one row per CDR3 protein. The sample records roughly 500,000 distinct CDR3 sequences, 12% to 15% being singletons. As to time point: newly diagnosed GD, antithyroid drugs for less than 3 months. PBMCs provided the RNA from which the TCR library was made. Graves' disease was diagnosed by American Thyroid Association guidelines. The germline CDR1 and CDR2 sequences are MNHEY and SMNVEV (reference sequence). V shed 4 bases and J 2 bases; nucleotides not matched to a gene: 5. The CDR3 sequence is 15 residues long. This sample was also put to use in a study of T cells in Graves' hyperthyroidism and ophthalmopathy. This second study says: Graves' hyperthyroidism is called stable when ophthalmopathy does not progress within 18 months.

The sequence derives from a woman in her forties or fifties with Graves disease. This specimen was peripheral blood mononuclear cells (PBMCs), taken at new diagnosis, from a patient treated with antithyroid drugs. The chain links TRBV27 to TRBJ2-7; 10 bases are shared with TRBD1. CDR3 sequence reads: CASSSWGTGAYEQYF. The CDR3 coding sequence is TGTGCCAGCAGTTCTTGGGGGACAGGGGCCTACGAGCAGTACTTC.